One and the same sample provided the 11 T cell receptor beta chains below, sequenced in a study of T cells in Graves' hyperthyroidism and ophthalmopathy. Amplification of TCR beta CDR3 regions was performed using RNA transcripts as template. Carried out on the TCR CDR3, a first-round RT-PCR used the HTBI primer set. One entry per CDR3 protein, called by TCRdb with MiXCR from the multiplex PCR reads. This repertoire shows around 400,000 distinct CDR3 sequences, around 16% found once; its top ten account for about 30%. The sequencing sample was made of blood. The receptors originated from a woman aged 18 to 35 with Graves' hyperthyroidism that later progressed to Graves' ophthalmopathy.

A word on this clonotype: A single base separates this from a much larger clone, so it may be a read error. This chain connects TRBV10-3 to TRBJ2-5, with TRBD1 matching 10 bases. The CDR3 is 13 residues long. Germline CDR1 and CDR2: ENHRY and SYGVKD. The CDR3 DNA reads TGTGCCATCAATGAGGGGACAGGGGCCAACCAGTACTTC. Protein sequence: CAINEGTGANQYF.

This clonotype was counted only a few times. The chain employs TRBV19 and TRBJ1-1; a possible D gene is TRBD1 (5 bases). Germline V CDR1 and CDR2: LNHDA, SQIVND (reference sequence). Trimming stripped 5 bases from V and 7 bases from J, with 14 bases between. This CDR3 spans 13 amino acids. The chain's CDR3 is CASSLYVGDEAFF. In DNA, the CDR3 is TGTGCCAGTAGTCTCTATGTGGGGGATGAAGCTTTCTTT.

In its sample, this clonotype was seen a few times. The gene calls are TRBV20-1 and TRBJ1-5; D unclear. V was pared by 5 bases and J by 3 bases, with 11 bases between. CDR1 and CDR2 (germline): DFQATT, SNEGSKA (reference sequence). This CDR3 has 13 amino acids. This chain's CDR3 is CSAQDNNNQPQHF. The CDR3 bases are TGCAGTGCTCAAGACAACAACAATCAGCCCCAGCATTTT.

This clonotype was counted ten times or more. The rearrangement uses TRBV20-1 and TRBJ2-4; a possible D gene is TRBD1 (6 bases). This CDR3 region has 17 residues. Germline-derived CDR1 and CDR2 are DFQATT and SNEGSKA (reference sequence). V was clipped by 0 bases and J by 0 bases, with 15 bases between them. The CDR3 region has the DNA TGCAGTGCTAGAGAGTCTGGACAGATTCTAGCCAAAAACATTCAGTACTTC. It codes for CSARESGQILAKNIQYF.

In its sample, this clonotype was seen many times. The V gene is TRBV20-1, the J gene TRBJ2-1; no reliable D call. Looked up from germline, CDR1 is DFQATT and CDR2 is SNEGSKA (reference sequence). The germline V and J ends were trimmed by 6 bases and 5 bases, with 8 bases remaining between them. The CDR3 sequence is 11 residues long. The CDR3 loop is CSAAPDNEQFF. CDR3 nucleotide sequence: TGCAGTGCCGCTCCGGACAATGAGCAGTTCTTC.

This clonotype has ten or more counts. This sequence joins TRBV18 and TRBJ1-2, with TRBD1 as a possible D gene (6 bases). Germline CDR1 reads KGHSH; CDR2 reads LQKENI. Deletions cut 2 bases from V and 4 bases from J, with 14 bases between. This CDR3 comprises 15 residues. CDR3 DNA sequence: TGTGCCAGCTCACCAAAACAGGGTTCGGGCTATGGCTACACCTTC. As protein: CASSPKQGSGYGYTF. Full variable domain (rest looked up from reference TRBV18 and TRBJ1-2): NAGVMQNPRHLVRRRGQEARLRCSPMKGHSHVYWYRQLPEEGLKFMVYLQKENIIDESGMPKERFSAEFPKEGPSILRIQQVVRGDSAAYFCASSPKQGSGYGYTFGSGTRLTVV.

There are many counts of this clonotype. Here the CDR3 reads CASSLGFYNEQFF. The CDR3 DNA follows: TGTGCCAGCAGCTTAGGGTTCTACAATGAGCAGTTCTTC. The chain uses TRBV7-2 and TRBJ2-1, with D hard to call. CDR1 and CDR2 (germline): SGHTA, FQGNSA. The CDR3 is 13 residues long. The V gene lost 1 base and the J gene lost 3 bases, with 4 bases spanning the gap.

J is TRBJ1-6 and V is TRBV20-1; no clear D gene. Germline values: CDR1 DFQATT, CDR2 SNEGSKA (reference sequence). The CDR3 sequence is 17 residues long. Trimming took 1 base from V and 0 from J, leaving 13 bases between them. CDR3 bases: TGCAGTGCTAGAGGCGGGCATTATAGCTCCTATAATTCACCCCTCCACTTT. It translates to CSARGGHYSSYNSPLHF.

This clonotype occurred many times. V and J are TRBV28 and TRBJ2-3; D might be TRBD1 or TRBD2, each matching 5 bases. The length of the CDR3 is 15 residues. Germline V gene sequence: CDR1 MDHEN, CDR2 SYDVKM. The germline V and J ends were trimmed by 6 bases and 6 bases, with 19 bases remaining between them. The CDR3 here is CASSRGTAPIDTQYF. CDR3 nucleotide sequence: TGTGCCAGCAGCAGAGGGACGGCACCGATCGATACGCAGTATTTT. Full variable domain (missing parts from reference TRBV28 and TRBJ2-3): DVKVTQSSRYLVKRTGEKVFLECVQDMDHENMFWYRQDPGLGLRLIYFSYDVKMKEKGDIPEGYSVSREKKERFSLILESASTNQTSMYLCASSRGTAPIDTQYFGPGTRLTVL.

The rearrangement uses TRBV24-1 and TRBJ2-3; unclear D gene. CDR3 length: 11 residues. The germline gives CDR1 KGHDR, CDR2 SFDVKD. Trimming removed 11 bases at V and 12 bases at J, with 17 bases between. CDR3 DNA: TGTGCCAGATCGGCTAGGAGTCCCCAGTATTTT. Amino acid sequence: CARSARSPQYF.

This clonotype has ten or more counts. This chain uses TRBV20-1 with TRBJ1-1; a weak D match, TRBD1 (6 bases). The germline gives CDR1 DFQATT, CDR2 SNEGSKA (reference sequence). Trimming removed 3 bases at V and 5 bases at J, with 16 bases between. This CDR3 has 14 amino acids. CDR3 amino acids: CSARDGGFGTEAFF. CDR3 nucleotide sequence: TGCAGTGCTAGGGACGGGGGCTTTGGGACTGAAGCTTTCTTT.